The 24 T cell receptor beta chains given below trace back to one sample, sequenced in a study of cytomegalovirus exposure and HLA in healthy donors (dated by TCRdb to 2016 to 2017). Library creation used the immunoSEQ multiplex PCR assay. For the multiplex PCR, a mixture combining 60 forward primers for TCR Vbeta segments and 13 reverse primers for TCR Jbeta segments was used. The table comes from immuneACCESS by way of TCRdb, which keeps in-frame sequences with V and J called. Part of the clones is missing from these tables; in studies checked, under half for an unresolved V gene and the rest for unknown reasons. The sample table gives 90,000 to 150,000 clones. The leading ten clones occupy around 3.6% of the sample. The sample consisted of PBMCs. These TCRs come from a man aged 18 to 35 in good health and CMV-seronegative.

V usage is TRBV7-9 and J usage is TRBJ2-1, with D unclear. CDR1 is SEHNR and CDR2 is FQNEAQ in the germline V gene (reference sequence). V was cut by 7 bases and J by 4 bases, with 8 bases left in between. This CDR3 has 12 residues. CDR3 bases: TGTGCCAGCACGAACGGGTACAATGAGCAGTTCTTC. This encodes CASTNGYNEQFF.

The rearrangement uses TRBV19 and TRBJ1-1, with 7 bases lining up with TRBD1. The CDR3 is 13 residues long. Germline values: CDR1 LNHDA, CDR2 SQIVND (reference sequence). Trimming cost V 7 bases and J 5 bases; bases outside gene matches: 7. Here the CDR3 DNA reads TGTGCCAGTAACCGACAGGGAAGGACTGAAGCTTTCTTT. It encodes CASNRQGRTEAFF.

The chain joins TRBV7-9 to TRBJ2-7, with a weak D call TRBD2 (6 bases). The CDR3 is 13 amino acids. V lost 1 base and J lost 6, with 10 bases in between. Germline V gene lookup returns CDR1 SEHNR and CDR2 FQNEAQ (reference sequence). The CDR3 is CASSLGGRFEQYF. The CDR3 coding sequence is TGTGCCAGCAGCTTAGGAGGGAGGTTCGAGCAGTACTTC.

The chain uses TRBV5-6 and TRBJ1-5; 9 nucleotides match TRBD1. This CDR3 region has 15 residues. The germline CDR1 and CDR2 sequences are SGHDT and YYEEEE. J lost 10 bases, V lost 1 base, and 9 bases had no gene match. The CDR3 spells CASSLWDRVRQPQHF. CDR3 coding DNA: TGTGCCAGCAGCTTGTGGGACAGGGTGAGACAACCCCAGCATTTT.

V and J are TRBV7-3 and TRBJ1-2; D call uncertain. The CDR3 spans 14 residues. V was pared by 5 bases and J by 1 base, with 11 bases between. Looked up from germline, CDR1 is SGHTA and CDR2 is FQGTGA. CDR3 nucleotides: TGTGCCAGCAGCCCTCTTGGTAGTAACTATGGCTACACCTTC. This sequence encodes CASSPLGSNYGYTF.

V usage is TRBV5-1 and J usage is TRBJ2-2; a weak D match, TRBD1 (5 bases). This CDR3 region has 14 residues. V was trimmed by 2 bases and J by 3 bases, leaving 8 bases between them. From germline, CDR1 is SGHRS and CDR2 YFSETQ. CDR3 region: CASSLGVYTGELFF. DNA of the CDR3: TGCGCCAGCAGCTTAGGGGTATACACCGGGGAGCTGTTTTTT.

This rearrangement joins TRBV2 to TRBJ1-5, with a tentative D call TRBD1 (5 bases). Trimming shortened V by 9 bases and J by 7 bases, and 13 bases separated the two germline ends. The CDR3 sequence is 12 residues long. Germline CDR1 reads SNHLY; CDR2 reads FYNNEI. The CDR3 sequence: CASQGVGQPQHF. CDR3 nucleotides: TGTGCCAGTCAGGGTGTTGGACAGCCCCAGCATTTT.

V is TRBV7-2 and J is TRBJ2-3; 13 bases match TRBD2. The V gene's germline CDR1 is SGHTA and CDR2 FQGNSA. Germline trimming cut 4 bases from V and 6 bases from J; bases unmatched to any gene: 7. The CDR3 spans 16 residues. This chain's CDR3 is CASSSLLAGGPDTQYF. CDR3 DNA sequence: TGTGCCAGCAGCTCCTTACTAGCGGGAGGGCCGGATACGCAGTATTTT.

The rearrangement uses TRBV29-1 and TRBJ1-1; a possible D gene is TRBD1 (6 bases). Germline CDR1 SQVTM, CDR2 ANQGSEA. V was cut by 6 bases and J by 8 bases, with 19 bases left in between. The CDR3 has 13 amino acids. CDR3 DNA: TGCAGCGTGGGGCCGGGACACCAAACCGAAGCTTTCTTT. This translates into CSVGPGHQTEAFF.

This chain links TRBV30 with TRBJ1-2, with D possibly being TRBD1 (6 bases). With 1 base removed from V and 2 bases from J, the gap between germline ends came to 8 bases. Germline CDR1 GTSNPN, CDR2 SVGIG (reference sequence). The CDR3 is 13 residues long. CDR3 sequence (DNA): TGTGCCTGGAGTGAGGACAGAAACTATGGCTACACCTTC. Its translation: CAWSEDRNYGYTF.

This chain connects TRBV12-5 to TRBJ1-5; TRBD1 might be the D (5 bases). V lost 3 bases to trimming and J lost 4 bases, with 7 bases between them. CDR3 size: 13 residues. Germline loops: CDR1 LGHNT, CDR2 FRNRAP. DNA of the CDR3: TGTGCTAGTGGTTTTGACAGTAATCAGCCCCAGCATTTT. This codes for CASGFDSNQPQHF.

The genes are TRBV2 and TRBJ2-1; the D gene is possibly TRBD2 (5 bases). Germline-derived CDR1 and CDR2 are SNHLY and FYNNEI. The CDR3 extends over 11 amino acids. V was cut by 6 bases and J by 9 bases, with 9 bases left in between. The CDR3 coding sequence is TGTGCCAGCAGAGGACTTGTTGAGCAGTTCTTC. It translates to CASRGLVEQFF.

This chain joins TRBV4-1 and TRBJ2-2, with 8 bases aligning to TRBD1. The length of the CDR3 is 17 residues. Trimming cost V 6 bases and J 2 bases; bases outside gene matches: 11. Looked up from germline, CDR1 is MGHRA and CDR2 is YSYEKL. CDR3 nucleotides: TGCGCCAGCAGTCCACAGGGGGTTAATTTCAACACCGGGGAGCTGTTTTTT. This gives the protein CASSPQGVNFNTGELFF.

The V and J genes are TRBV7-2 and TRBJ2-7; possible D gene TRBD2, 6 bases. CDR3 size: 15 residues. Germline CDR1 SGHTA, CDR2 FQGNSA. Trimming stripped 6 bases from V and 1 base from J, with 16 bases between. The CDR3 coding sequence is TGTGCCAGCAGAGCTTATTATCGGGGGTCCTACGAGCAGTACTTC. Its translation: CASRAYYRGSYEQYF.

This rearrangement joins TRBV27 to TRBJ2-7; D is uncertain. V was clipped by 5 bases and J by 5 bases, with 7 bases between them. CDR1 MNHEY and CDR2 SMNVEV come from the germline V gene (reference sequence). The CDR3 extends over 11 amino acids. CDR3 amino acids: CASSPRDEQYF. Written as DNA, the CDR3 is TGTGCCAGCAGTCCCCGGGACGAGCAGTACTTC.

This chain links TRBV28 with TRBJ1-4, with D perhaps matching TRBD1 (6 bases). Germline V gives CDR1 MDHEN, CDR2 SYDVKM. V lost 6 bases, J lost 11 bases, and 28 bases lay in between. The CDR3 totals 17 residues. This CDR3 is CASSIEGGGGGGRKLFF. The CDR3, as DNA: TGTGCCAGCAGCATCGAGGGTGGGGGGGGCGGCGGGAGGAAACTGTTTTTT.

The gene calls are TRBV27 and TRBJ2-5, with 12 bases lining up with TRBD1. In germline, CDR1 is MNHEY, CDR2 SMNVEV (reference sequence). V lost 6 bases, J lost 1 base, and 9 bases stayed unmatched. The length of the CDR3 is 17 residues. The CDR3 bases are TGTGCCAGCAGCCTCCAGGGACAGGGGGCAGCCCAAGAGACCCAGTACTTC. It is translated as CASSLQGQGAAQETQYF.

V gene TRBV18 combines with J gene TRBJ2-3; 8 bases are a match to TRBD2. CDR1 and CDR2 (germline): KGHSH, LQKENI. Trimming cost V 0 bases and J 6 bases; bases outside gene matches: 5. The CDR3 is 15 residues long. The CDR3 sequence is CASSPPAGEADTQYF. The CDR3 DNA reads as TGTGCCAGCTCACCACCAGCGGGAGAGGCCGATACGCAGTATTTT.

The chain uses TRBV5-1 and TRBJ2-1, with 8 bases aligning to TRBD1. The CDR3 covers 16 residues. From germline, CDR1 is SGHRS and CDR2 YFSETQ. After removal of 6 bases from V and 7 bases from J, the junction contained 15 bases not matched to a gene. The CDR3 bases are TGCGCCAGCAATCCCCGAGGGGCAGGGGGCATTAATGAGCAGTTCTTC. The encoded protein is CASNPRGAGGINEQFF.

The V and J genes are TRBV11-2 and TRBJ2-2; 14 bases are a match to TRBD2. The CDR3 runs 15 residues. Germline V gene lookup returns CDR1 SGHAT and CDR2 FQNNGV. Trimming at V came to 5 bases and at J to 7 bases, leaving 3 bases not matched to a gene. The CDR3 sequence: CASSRLAGGDGELFF. For the CDR3, the DNA is TGTGCCAGCAGCCGACTAGCGGGAGGGGACGGGGAGCTGTTTTTT. Full variable domain (rest looked up from reference TRBV11-2 and TRBJ2-2): EAGVAQSPRYKIIEKRQSVAFWCNPISGHATLYWYQQILGQGPKLLIQFQNNGVVDDSQLPKDRFSAERLKGVDSTLKIQPAKLEDSAVYLCASSRLAGGDGELFFGEGSRLTVL.

The chain is built from TRBV6-6 and TRBJ2-5, with D perhaps TRBD1 (5 bases). CDR3 length equals 16 residues. Trimming took 5 bases from V and 1 from J, leaving 17 bases between them. Per the germline V gene, CDR1 is MNHNY and CDR2 is SVGAGI (reference sequence). The CDR3 protein is CASSKGARPLQETQYF. The DNA for the CDR3 is TGTGCCAGCAGTAAAGGGGCCCGACCACTCCAAGAGACCCAGTACTTC.

For the CDR3, the DNA is TGCAGCGTTGCCGACAGGGGATTGAGAGAGACCCAGTACTTC. Encoded protein: CSVADRGLRETQYF. The V and J genes are TRBV29-1 and TRBJ2-5; 8 bases line up with TRBD1. With 4 bases clipped from V and 4 bases from J, the junction kept 8 bases outside the gene matches. The germline V gene encodes CDR1 SQVTM and CDR2 ANQGSEA. The CDR3 extends over 14 amino acids. Complete variable domain (other parts from reference TRBV29-1 and TRBJ2-5): SAVISQKPSRDICQRGTSLTIQCQVDSQVTMMFWYRQQPGQSLTLIATANQGSEATYESGFVIDKFPISRPNLTFSTLTVSNMSPEDSSIYLCSVADRGLRETQYFGPGTRLLVL.

V and J are TRBV11-3 and TRBJ2-3; the match to TRBD2 covers 8 bases. The J segment lost 6 bases and the V segment lost 2 bases, leaving 10 bases of the junction unmatched. The CDR3 runs to 16 residues. The germline gives CDR1 SGHNT, CDR2 YENEEA. The CDR3 protein is CASSLTSGGLLDTQYF. The CDR3 DNA reads as TGTGCCAGCAGCTTAACCAGCGGGGGTCTGTTGGATACGCAGTATTTT. The complete variable domain, with remaining parts taken from reference TRBV11-3 and TRBJ2-3, reads EAGVVQSPRYKIIEKKQPVAFWCNPISGHNTLYWYLQNLGQGPELLIRYENEEAVDDSQLPKDRFSAERLKGVDSTLKIQPAELGDSAVYLCASSLTSGGLLDTQYFGPGTRLTVL.

For this clone: Different DNA sequences within this sample yield the same CDR3. V is TRBV9 and J is TRBJ2-3; the match to TRBD2 covers 7 bases. J lost 4 bases, V lost 0 bases, and 8 bases had no gene match. Germline CDR1 SGDLS, CDR2 YYNGEE. The CDR3 consists of 16 residues. The CDR3 nucleotides are TGTGCCAGCAGCGTAGGGGAGGGAGGTGTCGCAGATACGCAGTATTTT. Protein sequence: CASSVGEGGVADTQYF.